This TCR beta chain was sequenced during a study of control samples from healthy donors and cancer patients. Assay used: immunoSEQ multiplex PCR; TCRdb lists only in-frame clones, some missing. The table includes 74,000 or so clones, approximately 91% detected once. Per the germline V gene, CDR1 is MGHRA and CDR2 is YSYEKL. The CDR3 has 15 amino acids. V gave up 2 bases and J gave up 4 bases, with 14 bases separating them. This sequence was found in a middle-aged man in good health. Material: blood. The chain links TRBV4-1 to TRBJ1-2; D may be TRBD1 (6 bases). This CDR3 is CASSQRLGGSYGYTF. The CDR3 nucleotides are TGCGCCAGCAGCCAAAGACTAGGGGGGAGCTATGGCTACACCTTC.